This entry is about one TCR beta chain. It lacks a known antigen. No base quality values were provided; no much bigger clone lies one nucleotide off. The data originate from a study of neurological immune-mediated disorders (dated by TCRdb to between 2018 and 2020). With respect to the entire study: Among the 34 multiple sclerosis patients, relapsing-remitting MS accounted for some 30 and secondary progressive MS accounted for 3. The cohort comprised around 70 subjects: roughly 15 HAM/TSP patients, around 34 multiple sclerosis patients and approximately 20 healthy controls. The study compared peripheral blood TCR-beta repertoires of HTLV-I-associated myelopathy (HAM/TSP) patients, multiple sclerosis patients and healthy controls using UMI-based sequencing. Longitudinal samples, technical triplicates and paired sorted CD4+ and CD8+ T-cell subsets, alongside PBMC samples, were included among the roughly 100 TCR-beta libraries. General findings and caveats noted by the study authors: No clinical or MRI features were associated with the MS cluster, and the authors said that larger cohorts are needed. Across subjects, expanded clones never shared an identical CDR3 amino acid sequence, which suggests that the TCR-beta repertoires in every group were private. Phylogenetic analysis grouped repertoires from 18 of 34 MS patients into a cluster of related CDR3 sequences, suggesting a possible repertoire-level signature. TCR clonal expansion was highest in HAM/TSP patients and lowest in MS patients, with MS patients falling below even healthy controls.

Unsorted PBMC libraries were generated from 2 million PBMCs stored in RNAlater at -80 °C until RNA extraction. The multiple sclerosis patients were enrolled in a US clinical protocol that used magnetic resonance imaging to evaluate disease progression. PBMCs were separated from peripheral blood using Ficoll-Hypaque density gradient centrifugation and then cryopreserved in liquid nitrogen. cDNA was synthesized by template-switch 5'RACE using a primer carrying a 10-nucleotide random unique molecular identifier by which each TCR transcript was tagged. Over 170 million TCR-beta sequences, covering 15-18 subjects, were produced in each sequencing run. The RNeasy kit was used to extract total RNA. The KAPA Real-time Library Amplification kit was used to amplify TCR-beta VDJ regions with primers targeting the TCR constant region and the 5'RACE anchor. Sample indexes and Illumina adaptors were added in a first PCR, and a second PCR then increased library yield. After purification with Ampure beads, the TCR product of roughly 650 bp was size-selected on a 2% E-gel SizeSelection system. Before pooling, library quality was assessed on a Bioanalyzer, concentration was determined with Qubit, and library quantification was performed with the Kapa Library Quantification kit. An Illumina HiSeq 2500 sequenced the libraries paired-end 2 x 150 bp. To increase sequence diversity, roughly 24-32% phiX was spiked into each library pool. Regarding the original processing steps: The UMI-based MiGEC pipeline processed quality-filtered reads and removed over 85% of raw TCR sequences during error correction. IMGT germline references were used for aligning VDJ genes, and each clonotype was defined as a unique CDR3 amino acid sequence together with its V-J genes. Clonal expansion, Shannon diversity and CDR3 relatedness were evaluated with VDJtools (CalcPairwiseDistances, ClusterSamples), while phylogenetic trees were built in CLCbio workbench. Expanded clones were defined as having at least 8 unique UMIs, based on coefficient-of-variation modelling across technical triplicates. TCRdb cleaned the public reads at Q25 with fastp, built clones with MiXCR and kept in-frame beta chains. Every CDR3 protein is listed once, alongside the most common genes and DNA of its rows. These V and J calls rely on TCRdb rather than the paper's analysis. The sample table lists 55,000 to 70,000 distinct CDR3 sequences, under 5.5% of them with a count of one. The ten top clones hold less than 3.5% of the sample.

The CDR3 covers 15 residues, taking in both the cysteine and the phenylalanine. Only the CDR3 region is kept as DNA, spanning 45 bases read in frame from base 1. V is reduced by 5 bases and J by 6 bases, leaving a spacing of 18 bases between them. CDR1 and CDR2 were assigned from the germline V gene as WSHSY and SAAADI. The specimen sequenced was PBMCs. This TCR derives from a woman aged 50 to 60 with multiple sclerosis. This chain joins TRBV10-2 to TRBJ2-3, with TRBD2 perhaps the D gene, on 6 matching bases. The nucleotide sequence is given as TGCGCCAGCAGTAAGCGACTAGACCGGGTTGATACGCAGTATTTT. Translated, this is CASSKRLDRVDTQYF.